A single sample is the source of the 11 T cell receptor beta chains below, sequenced in a study of molecular identifiers for immune sequencing clone quantification (dated by TCRdb to about 2018). Receptor libraries were prepared by PCR. Reads for this sample came from a NextSeq 500. Using fastp trimming at Q25 and MiXCR clonotype assembly, TCRdb reanalyzed the public sequencing data and kept in-frame beta chains. CDR3 protein duplicates are merged, each entry listing the most common genes and DNA. The sample table holds under 350,000 distinct CDR3 sequences, of which about 23% were seen once. The top ten hold 0.74% of the sample. The sequenced material came from naive CD8+ T cells from blood, with Jurkat cell RNA spiked in. According to the study, the label for this sample's cell subset or site signals: FACS-sorted CD8+CD4-CCR7+CD45RA+ naive T cells. The source is a human donor in good health. Some libraries in this study had Jurkat cell RNA spiked in.

The J gene is TRBJ2-7, the V gene TRBV19, with 8 nucleotides matching TRBD2. The CDR3 totals 16 residues. The V gene end was trimmed by 5 bases and the J gene end by 1 base; junction bases not matched to a gene: 10. Germline CDR1 reads LNHDA; CDR2 reads SQIVND (reference sequence). The CDR3 region is CASSSTGTRDSYEQYF. CDR3 DNA: TGTGCCAGTAGTTCGACCGGGACTAGAGATTCCTACGAGCAGTACTTC.

Concerning this clonotype: A much larger clone differs from this one at a single base, so this may be a read error. The chain carries TRBV7-2 and TRBJ2-3, with D possibly matching TRBD1 (6 bases). CDR3 length: 15 residues. Germline V CDR1 and CDR2: SGHTA, FQGNSA. The chain's CDR3 is CARSPTLLQGDTQYF. The CDR3 DNA follows: TGTGCCCGCAGCCCAACTTTGCTACAGGGCGATACGCAGTATTTT.

This clonotype has more than one count but fewer than ten. This rearrangement joins TRBV4-2 to TRBJ2-1; TRBD2 aligns across 7 bases. The CDR3 consists of 15 residues. Per germline, CDR1 LGHNA and CDR2 YNFKEQ. The V gene end was trimmed by 4 bases and the J gene end by 5 bases; junction bases not matched to a gene: 8. The CDR3 is CASSPWTGGDNEQFF. CDR3 in DNA: TGTGCCAGCAGCCCATGGACGGGGGGTGACAATGAGCAGTTCTTC.

The chain carries TRBV7-2 and TRBJ1-6; D uncertain. CDR3 length equals 18 residues. Deletions cut 5 bases from V and 4 bases from J, with 21 bases between. Germline CDR1 SGHTA, CDR2 FQGNSA. CDR3: CASSGRPSGPLYNSPLHF. For the CDR3, the DNA is TGTGCCAGCAGCGGGCGACCCTCCGGGCCCCTGTATAATTCACCCCTCCACTTT.

V and J are TRBV5-6 and TRBJ2-3; a possible D gene is TRBD2 (6 bases). Trimming removed 2 bases from V and 0 bases from J, with 10 bases in between. Germline CDR1 and CDR2: SGHDT and YYEEEE. The CDR3 is made up of 15 amino acids. The CDR3 DNA follows: TGTGCCAGCAGCTTTGGCGCGGGGAGCACAGATACGCAGTATTTT. Protein: CASSFGAGSTDTQYF. Filled out from reference TRBV5-6 and TRBJ2-3, the complete variable domain reads DAGVTQSPTHLIKTRGQQVTLRCSPKSGHDTVSWYQQALGQGPQFIFQYYEEEERQRGNFPDRFSGHQFPNYSSELNVNALLLGDSALYLCASSFGAGSTDTQYFGPGTRLTVL.

A word on this clonotype: This may be a read error, as it is one base from a much larger clone. This chain connects TRBV29-1 to TRBJ2-3; 9 nucleotides agree with TRBD1. The germline V gene encodes CDR1 SQVTM and CDR2 ANQGSEA. CDR3 length equals 13 residues. J was trimmed by 0 bases and V by 8 bases; bases with no gene match: 3. CDR3 protein: CSMGTGSTDTQYF. The DNA for the CDR3 is TGCAGCATGGGGACAGGGAGCACAGATACGCAGTATTTT.

The table lists this clonotype with a few counts. The chain is built from TRBV29-1 and TRBJ1-4; TRBD1 matches 8 bases. J gave up 5 bases and V 6 bases, and 5 bases lay outside the gene matches. The germline V gene has CDR1 SQVTM and CDR2 ANQGSEA. The length of the CDR3 is 13 residues. CDR3 amino acids: CSVRTGLNEKLFF. CDR3 in DNA: TGCAGCGTGAGGACAGGGTTAAATGAAAAACTGTTTTTT.

The chain combines TRBV6-2 or TRBV6-3 with TRBJ1-1, with TRBD1 matching 7 bases. This CDR3 contains 14 residues. Germline V CDR1 and CDR2: MNHEY, SVGEGT. The V segment lost 4 bases and the J segment 3 bases; nucleotides outside the gene matches: 5. CDR3 in DNA: TGTGCCAGCAGTTGCCCGACAGGGTACACTGAAGCTTTCTTT. Translation: CASSCPTGYTEAFF.

Only a few counts were recorded for this clonotype. The chain combines TRBV6-2 or TRBV6-3 with TRBJ1-5, with 7 bases identical to TRBD1. Germline assignment: CDR1 MNHEY and CDR2 SVGEGT. The CDR3 has 17 amino acids. Trimming removed 6 bases from V and 0 bases from J; junction bases left unmatched: 11. For the CDR3, the DNA is TGTGCCAGCAGCCCCTCCGACAGGGTCTATAGCAATCAGCCCCAGCATTTT. The encoded protein is CASSPSDRVYSNQPQHF.

This rearrangement joins TRBV5-5 to TRBJ2-5; 12 nucleotides align to TRBD2. V dropped 2 bases and J dropped 1; count of bases not matched to a gene: 3. The CDR3 totals 16 residues. Germline loops: CDR1 SGHKS, CDR2 YYEKEE (reference sequence). CDR3 sequence: CASSLWTSGTQETQYF. CDR3 nucleotide sequence: TGTGCCAGCAGCTTATGGACTAGCGGGACCCAAGAGACCCAGTACTTC.

This clonotype appeared a few times. The chain carries TRBV4-3 and TRBJ2-3; the match to TRBD2 covers 10 bases. There are 19 residues in the CDR3. After removal of 0 bases from V and 4 bases from J, the junction contained 13 bases not matched to a gene. Germline V gene lookup returns CDR1 LGHNA and CDR2 YSLEER. The CDR3 protein is CASSQDGDQAGGLPDTQYF. CDR3 bases: TGCGCCAGCAGCCAAGATGGGGACCAAGCGGGGGGGCTCCCAGATACGCAGTATTTT.